Sequencing of this TCR beta chain was carried out in a study of OX40 agonist ivuxolimab in advanced cancers. Study-level information: Administration of intravenous ivuxolimab to patients occurred every 2 weeks at 0.01 to 10 mg/kg. Each dose-escalation patient presented with hepatocellular carcinoma, melanoma, renal cell or head and neck cancer. General study points: The authors did not determine the antigen specificity of the expanded peripheral T cells.

A note on this clone: Its antigen is unknown.

Germline V CDR1 and CDR2: LNHDA, SQIVND (reference sequence). Trimming removed 5 bases from V and 6 bases from J; junction bases left unmatched: 9. The CDR3 consists of 15 residues. Here immunoSEQ multiplex PCR was the method, and the copy in TCRdb shows in-frame clones only, minus some. The sample has approximately 50,000 clones, 60% to 80% seen once; the top ten hold less than 2.5%. The V call is TRBV19, the J call TRBJ2-5; the match to TRBD1 covers 10 bases. The clonotype comes from an adult with an advanced solid tumor such as melanoma, head and neck, liver or kidney cancer. The sequences come from CD4+ or CD8+ T cells sorted from blood, collected in a trial of the OX40 agonist ivuxolimab. CDR3 sequence (DNA): TGTGCCAGTAGTTTACGGACAGGGGGAGGAAAGACCCAGTACTTC. Residues: CASSLRTGGGKTQYF.